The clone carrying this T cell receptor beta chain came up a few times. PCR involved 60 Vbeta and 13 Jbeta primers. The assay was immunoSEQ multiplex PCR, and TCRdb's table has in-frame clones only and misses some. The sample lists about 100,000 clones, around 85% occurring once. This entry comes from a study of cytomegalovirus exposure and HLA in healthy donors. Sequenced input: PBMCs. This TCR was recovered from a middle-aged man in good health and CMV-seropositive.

As DNA, the CDR3 is TGTGCCAGCAGCTTTGGCGGGAGTGTTTACGAGCAGTACTTC. It encodes CASSFGGSVYEQYF. The chain is built from TRBV7-2 and TRBJ2-7, with 7 bases that match TRBD2. Trimming took 3 bases from V and 4 from J; bases not matched to a gene: 6. From germline, CDR1 is SGHTA and CDR2 FQGNSA. There are 14 residues in the CDR3.